The 12 T cell receptor beta chains below all came from one sample that was sequenced in a study of shared clonotypes between healthy human individuals. Only in-frame clones appear in the TCRdb table, and some are missing; sequencing was by immunoSEQ multiplex PCR. The sample contains roughly 2.4 million clones, under 97% of which appear only once. The sequenced material came from naive CD4+ T cells sorted from blood. As to subset: CD45RA+ positively selected. The receptor set was obtained from a young man in good health.

The chain's CDR3 is CAISTRGSGETQYF. In nucleotides, the CDR3 is TGTGCCATCAGTACTAGGGGGAGTGGTGAGACCCAGTACTTC. The chain employs TRBV10-3 and TRBJ2-5, with D perhaps matching TRBD1 (6 bases). The V end was cut by 5 bases, the J end by 5 bases, with 15 bases between. Germline V gene lookup returns CDR1 ENHRY and CDR2 SYGVKD. The CDR3 consists of 14 residues.

V usage is TRBV19 and J usage is TRBJ2-3, with 9 bases identical to TRBD2. Germline-derived CDR1 and CDR2 are LNHDA and SQIVND (reference sequence). This CDR3 has 15 amino acids. V shed 4 bases and J 2 bases; nucleotides not matched to a gene: 4. CDR3 DNA: TGTGCCAGTAGTAATCTAGCGGGGAACACAGATACGCAGTATTTT. Translation gives CASSNLAGNTDTQYF.

The rearrangement links TRBV6-1 to TRBJ2-7, with D tentatively TRBD2 (6 bases). Germline values: CDR1 MNHNS, CDR2 SASEGT. Trimming took off 1 base at V and 6 bases at J, with 10 bases between the two ends. The CDR3 spans 13 residues. The CDR3 is CASSEGVGGEQYF. The CDR3 nucleotides read TGTGCCAGCAGTGAAGGGGTGGGAGGCGAGCAGTACTTC.

J is TRBJ2-5 and V is TRBV10-1, with D possibly TRBD2 on 5 matching bases. V lost 0 bases to trimming and J lost 0 bases, with 11 bases between them. CDR1 is WNHNN, CDR2 SYGVQD, per germline (reference sequence). The CDR3 sequence is 16 residues long. CDR3 coding DNA: TGCGCCAGCAGTGAGTCCGGGGAGCGGTACCAAGAGACCCAGTACTTC. The encoded protein is CASSESGERYQETQYF.

This chain uses TRBV9 with TRBJ2-7; D perhaps matches TRBD1 (6 bases). CDR1 is SGDLS, CDR2 YYNGEE, per germline. This CDR3 has 13 residues. The V end lost 3 bases, the J end lost 4 bases, and 11 bases lay between the germline ends. The DNA for the CDR3 is TGTGCCAGCAGCGGAGGACAGAGGTACGAGCAGTACTTC. Its translation is CASSGGQRYEQYF.

Here the CDR3 reads CASKRGLSSYEQYF. CDR3 sequence (DNA): TGTGCCAGCAAGAGGGGGCTTAGCTCCTACGAGCAGTACTTC. The chain carries TRBV6-6 and TRBJ2-7; TRBD1 matches 7 bases. With 7 bases clipped from V and 0 bases from J, the junction kept 6 bases outside the gene matches. The CDR3 is 14 residues long. Germline V gene sequence: CDR1 MNHNY, CDR2 SVGAGI (reference sequence).

The rearrangement joins TRBV7-2 to TRBJ2-1, with 11 bases that match TRBD1. The trim removed 4 bases at V and 6 bases at J, leaving 5 bases unmatched. Germline CDR1 SGHTA, CDR2 FQGNSA. The CDR3 spans 15 residues. For the CDR3, the DNA is TGTGCCAGCAGCTATGGACAGGGGGCGCTCAATGAGCAGTTCTTC. The encoded protein is CASSYGQGALNEQFF.

The chain carries TRBV6-1 and TRBJ2-3; perhaps TRBD1 as D (6 bases). The V and J ends lost 3 bases and 8 bases respectively, with 12 bases between them. The CDR3 is made up of 13 amino acids. The germline gives CDR1 MNHNS, CDR2 SASEGT. This CDR3 reads CASSDQQQGTQYF. The CDR3 region has the DNA TGTGCCAGCAGTGACCAACAACAGGGTACGCAGTATTTT.

The chain recombines TRBV30 with TRBJ2-7; D not resolved. CDR1 is GTSNPN and CDR2 is SVGIG in the germline V gene (reference sequence). V shed 2 bases and J shed 2 bases, with 13 bases lying between them. The CDR3 runs to 14 residues. CDR3 protein: CAWSPPSSTYEQYF. The CDR3 DNA is TGTGCCTGGAGTCCCCCCTCTTCTACCTACGAGCAGTACTTC.

The chain uses TRBV6-1 and TRBJ1-4, with 9 bases aligning to TRBD1. This CDR3 has 15 residues. V lost 5 bases to trimming and J lost 7 bases; unmatched junction nucleotides: 8. The germline CDR1 and CDR2 sequences are MNHNS and SASEGT. The CDR3 bases are TGTGCCAGCAGTCTCGGACAGGGGTGGGCTGAAAAACTGTTTTTT. It is translated as CASSLGQGWAEKLFF.

In DNA form, the CDR3 reads TGTGCCAGTAGTAAGCAGTTCTTC. It yields the protein CASSKQFF. The J gene is TRBJ2-1, the V gene TRBV19, with no clear D. CDR3 size: 8 residues. Deletions cut 4 bases from V and 11 bases from J, with 0 bases between. The germline V gene encodes CDR1 LNHDA and CDR2 SQIVND (reference sequence).

This clone has only one observation. The chain recombines TRBV29-1 with TRBJ2-3; D remains unclear. The CDR3 length is 14 residues. Germline V CDR1 and CDR2: SQVTM, ANQGSEA. V lost 0 bases to trimming and J lost 8 bases, with 15 bases between them. The CDR3 region is CSVEDVIMGITQYF. CDR3 nucleotide sequence: TGCAGCGTTGAAGATGTAATAATGGGGATTACGCAGTATTTT.